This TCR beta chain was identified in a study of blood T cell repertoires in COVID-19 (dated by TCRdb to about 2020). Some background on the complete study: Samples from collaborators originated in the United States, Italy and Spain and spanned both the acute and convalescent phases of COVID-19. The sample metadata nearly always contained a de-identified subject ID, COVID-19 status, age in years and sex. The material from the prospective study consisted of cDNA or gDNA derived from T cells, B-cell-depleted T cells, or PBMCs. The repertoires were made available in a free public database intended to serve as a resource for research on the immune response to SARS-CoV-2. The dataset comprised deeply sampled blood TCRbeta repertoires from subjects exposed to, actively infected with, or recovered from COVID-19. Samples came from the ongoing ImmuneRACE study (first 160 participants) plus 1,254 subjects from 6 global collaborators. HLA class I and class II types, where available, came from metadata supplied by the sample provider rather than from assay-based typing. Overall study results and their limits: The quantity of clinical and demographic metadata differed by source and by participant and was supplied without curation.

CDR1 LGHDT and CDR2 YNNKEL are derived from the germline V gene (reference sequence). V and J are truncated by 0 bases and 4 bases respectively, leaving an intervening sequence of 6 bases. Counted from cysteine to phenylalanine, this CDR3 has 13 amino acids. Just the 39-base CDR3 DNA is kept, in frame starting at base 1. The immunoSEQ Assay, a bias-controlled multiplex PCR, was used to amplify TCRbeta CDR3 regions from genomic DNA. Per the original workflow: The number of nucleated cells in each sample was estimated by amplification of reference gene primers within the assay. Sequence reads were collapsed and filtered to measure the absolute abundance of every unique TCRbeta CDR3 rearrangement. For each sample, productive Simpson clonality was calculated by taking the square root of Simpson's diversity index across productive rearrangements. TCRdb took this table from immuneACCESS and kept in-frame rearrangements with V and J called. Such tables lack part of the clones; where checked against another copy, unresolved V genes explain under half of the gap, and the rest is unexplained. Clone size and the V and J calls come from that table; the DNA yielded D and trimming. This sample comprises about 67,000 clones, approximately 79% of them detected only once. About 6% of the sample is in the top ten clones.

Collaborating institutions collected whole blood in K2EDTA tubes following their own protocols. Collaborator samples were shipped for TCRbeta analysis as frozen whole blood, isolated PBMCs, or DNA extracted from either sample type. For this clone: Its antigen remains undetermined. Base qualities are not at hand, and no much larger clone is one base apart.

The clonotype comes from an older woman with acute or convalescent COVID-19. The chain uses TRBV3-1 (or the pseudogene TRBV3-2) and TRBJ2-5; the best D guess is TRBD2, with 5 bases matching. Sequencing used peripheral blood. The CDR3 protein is CASSQDGGETQYF. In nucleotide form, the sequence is TGTGCCAGCAGCCAAGACGGAGGAGAGACCCAGTACTTC.